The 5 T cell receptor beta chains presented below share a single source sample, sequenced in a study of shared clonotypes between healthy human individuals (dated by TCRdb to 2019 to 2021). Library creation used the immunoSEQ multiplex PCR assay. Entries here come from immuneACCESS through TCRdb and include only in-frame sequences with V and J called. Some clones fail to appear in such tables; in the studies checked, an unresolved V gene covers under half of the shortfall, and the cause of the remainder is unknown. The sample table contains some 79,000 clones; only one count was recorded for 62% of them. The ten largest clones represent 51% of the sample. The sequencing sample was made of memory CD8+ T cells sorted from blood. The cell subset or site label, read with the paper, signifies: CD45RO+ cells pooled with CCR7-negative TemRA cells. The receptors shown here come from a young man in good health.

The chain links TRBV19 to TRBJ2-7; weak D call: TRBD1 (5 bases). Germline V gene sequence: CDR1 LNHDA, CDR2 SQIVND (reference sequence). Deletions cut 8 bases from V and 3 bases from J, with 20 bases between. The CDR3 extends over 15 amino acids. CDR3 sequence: CASRQGLGLNYEQYF. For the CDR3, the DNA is TGTGCCAGTCGCCAGGGATTAGGATTAAACTACGAGCAGTACTTC.

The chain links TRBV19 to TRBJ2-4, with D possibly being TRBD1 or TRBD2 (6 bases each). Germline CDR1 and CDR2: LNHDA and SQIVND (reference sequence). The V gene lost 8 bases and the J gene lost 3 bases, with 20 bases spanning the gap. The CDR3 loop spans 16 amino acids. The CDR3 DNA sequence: TGTGCCAGTCAAAGGGGGGTAGGATTTGACAAAAACATTCAGTACTTC. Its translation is CASQRGVGFDKNIQYF.

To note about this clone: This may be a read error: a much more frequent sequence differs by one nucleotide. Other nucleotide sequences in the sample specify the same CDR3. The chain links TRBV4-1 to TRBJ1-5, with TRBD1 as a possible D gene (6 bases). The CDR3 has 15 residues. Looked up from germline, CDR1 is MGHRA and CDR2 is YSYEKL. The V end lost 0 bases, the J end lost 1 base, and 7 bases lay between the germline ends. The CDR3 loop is CASSQDQGSNQPQHF. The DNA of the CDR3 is TGCGCCAGCAGCCAAGACCAGGGGAGCAATCAGCCCCAGCATTTT.

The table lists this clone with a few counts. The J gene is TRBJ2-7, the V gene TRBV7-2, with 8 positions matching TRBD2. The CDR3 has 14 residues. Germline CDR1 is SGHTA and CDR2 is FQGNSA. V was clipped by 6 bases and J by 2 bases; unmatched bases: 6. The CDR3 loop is CASSPGRAPYEQYF. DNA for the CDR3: TGTGCCAGCAGTCCCGGGAGGGCCCCCTACGAGCAGTACTTC.

DNA for the CDR3: TGCGCCAGCAGTGATCCCTTCGGGCGGGAGGAGATACTGGAGCAGTACTTC. Amino acids: CASSDPFGREEILEQYF. The chain couples TRBV10-2 to TRBJ2-7, with 8 bases identical to TRBD2. CDR3 length equals 17 residues. Trimming cost V 3 bases and J 7 bases; bases outside gene matches: 17. Germline V gives CDR1 WSHSY, CDR2 SAAADI.